Listed below are T cell receptor beta chains from one sample, sequenced in a study of T cells in Graves' hyperthyroidism and ophthalmopathy. Each CDR3 protein gets one entry after TCRdb re-called the multiplex PCR reads with MiXCR. The table has hundreds of thousands of distinct CDR3 sequences, approximately 15% seen once. Source material: blood. Receptors originate from a woman aged 40 to 50 with Graves' ophthalmopathy. CDR3s include the opening cysteine and the closing phenylalanine or tryptophan. Fields, in order: V gene, D gene, clone size, CDR3 length, J gene, CDR3 DNA, CDR3 protein. A D gene is named only where the DNA matches it firmly. Size tells how often a clone was seen (once, few, many) or the class of an expanded clone, and some rows leave it out.

V gene: TRBV6-1; D gene: .; clone size: many; CDR3 length: 17; J gene: TRBJ2-3; CDR3 DNA: TGTGCCAGCAGCCCGAGTGGGTGGGGCGCCTCGGCAGATACGCAGTATTTT; CDR3 protein: CASSPSGWGASADTQYF
V gene: TRBV11-2; D gene: TRBD1; clone size: few; CDR3 length: 17; J gene: TRBJ1-1; CDR3 DNA: TGTGCCAGCACCCTAGGGTATGACAGGGTAGGAAACACTGAAGCTTTCTTT; CDR3 protein: CASTLGYDRVGNTEAFF
V gene: TRBV2; D gene: TRBD1; clone size: .; CDR3 length: 14; J gene: TRBJ2-7; CDR3 DNA: TGTGCCAGCAGCAGAGGGACAGTTGGGTACGAGCAGTACTTC; CDR3 protein: CASSRGTVGYEQYF
V gene: TRBV2; D gene: TRBD1; clone size: .; CDR3 length: 15; J gene: TRBJ2-5; CDR3 DNA: TGTGCCAGCAGTGCACAGGGGGTGGGTAGAGAGACCCAGTACTTC; CDR3 protein: CASSAQGVGRETQYF
V gene: TRBV28; D gene: .; clone size: .; CDR3 length: 13; J gene: TRBJ1-4; CDR3 DNA: TGTGCCAGCAGTTCCACGATGGGTGAAAAACTGTTTTTT; CDR3 protein: CASSSTMGEKLFF
V gene: TRBV18; D gene: .; clone size: .; CDR3 length: 14; J gene: TRBJ2-3; CDR3 DNA: TGTGCCAGCTCCACCAGAGGGTTCACAGATACGCGGTATTTT; CDR3 protein: CASSTRGFTDTRYF
V gene: TRBV28; D gene: .; clone size: many; CDR3 length: 14; J gene: TRBJ1-5; CDR3 DNA: TGTGCCAGCAGTTTATTAGGTAGCAATCAGCCCCAGCATTTT; CDR3 protein: CASSLLGSNQPQHF
V gene: TRBV6-2/TRBV6-3; D gene: .; clone size: many; CDR3 length: 15; J gene: TRBJ1-1; CDR3 DNA: TGTGCCAGCAGTTACTCCCAGGGTTTCTATACTGAAGCTTTCTTT; CDR3 protein: CASSYSQGFYTEAFF
V gene: TRBV20-1; D gene: .; clone size: .; CDR3 length: 15; J gene: TRBJ2-1; CDR3 DNA: TGCAGTGCTAGACTAGGTAGCGCCTCTAACAATGAGCAGTTCTTC; CDR3 protein: CSARLGSASNNEQFF
V gene: TRBV5-5; D gene: .; clone size: once; CDR3 length: 15; J gene: TRBJ2-7; CDR3 DNA: TGTGCCAGCAGCATCGGACAGCTCGACGACTACGAGCAGTACTTC; CDR3 protein: CASSIGQLDDYEQYF
V gene: TRBV28; D gene: .; clone size: many; CDR3 length: 13; J gene: TRBJ1-1; CDR3 DNA: TGTGCCAGCATCGACAGTAGGAACACTGAAGCTTTCTTT; CDR3 protein: CASIDSRNTEAFF
V gene: TRBV7-3; D gene: .; clone size: few; CDR3 length: 15; J gene: TRBJ2-3; CDR3 DNA: TGTGCCAGCAGCTTAACGGGTCAAGGCCGAGATACGCAGTATTTT; CDR3 protein: CASSLTGQGRDTQYF
V gene: TRBV12-3/TRBV12-4; D gene: TRBD1; clone size: few; CDR3 length: 15; J gene: TRBJ1-1; CDR3 DNA: TGTGCCAGCAGTGACCCGGGACAGGTGAACACTGAAGCTTTCTTT; CDR3 protein: CASSDPGQVNTEAFF
V gene: TRBV2; D gene: TRBD1; clone size: many; CDR3 length: 15; J gene: TRBJ2-7; CDR3 DNA: TGTGCCAGCAGTGAAGGGACAGGGTTGGCCTACGAGCAGTACTTC; CDR3 protein: CASSEGTGLAYEQYF
V gene: TRBV7-9; D gene: .; clone size: many; CDR3 length: 11; J gene: TRBJ2-3; CDR3 DNA: TGTGCCAGCAGCTTGAAAGATACGCAGTATTTT; CDR3 protein: CASSLKDTQYF
V gene: TRBV4-2; D gene: .; clone size: few; CDR3 length: 14; J gene: TRBJ1-5; CDR3 DNA: TGTGCCAGCAGCCAAGAGCAGGGGAATCAGCCCCAGCATTTT; CDR3 protein: CASSQEQGNQPQHF
V gene: TRBV4-1; D gene: .; clone size: few; CDR3 length: 13; J gene: TRBJ2-3; CDR3 DNA: TGCGCCAGCAGCCAGACCCCGACAGATACGCAGTATTTT; CDR3 protein: CASSQTPTDTQYF
V gene: TRBV4-1; D gene: .; clone size: .; CDR3 length: 14; J gene: TRBJ2-1; CDR3 DNA: TGCGCCAGCAGCTTAGACGGGGACTACAATGAGCAGTTCTTC; CDR3 protein: CASSLDGDYNEQFF
V gene: TRBV5-6; D gene: .; clone size: many; CDR3 length: 11; J gene: TRBJ2-7; CDR3 DNA: TGTGCCAGCACTGGAGTTGCCGAGCAGTACTTC; CDR3 protein: CASTGVAEQYF
V gene: TRBV28; D gene: TRBD2; clone size: .; CDR3 length: 18; J gene: TRBJ2-1; CDR3 DNA: TGTGCCAGCAGTTCCCATTTGGGTCAGCGGGAGGGTGACAATGAGCAGTTCTTC; CDR3 protein: CASSSHLGQREGDNEQFF
V gene: TRBV5-1; D gene: .; clone size: many; CDR3 length: 15; J gene: TRBJ2-3; CDR3 DNA: TGCGCCAGCACCCGAGGGACCCCGCTGAGGGATACGCAGTATTTT; CDR3 protein: CASTRGTPLRDTQYF
V gene: TRBV7-6; D gene: .; clone size: .; CDR3 length: 15; J gene: TRBJ2-5; CDR3 DNA: TGTGCCAGCAGTAGTTTTTCGGGGCTCCAAGAGACCCAGTACTTC; CDR3 protein: CASSSFSGLQETQYF
V gene: TRBV7-2; D gene: .; clone size: .; CDR3 length: 15; J gene: TRBJ2-5; CDR3 DNA: TGTGCCAGCAGCTTAGGTGGGCGGTATGAAGAGACCCAGTACTTC; CDR3 protein: CASSLGGRYEETQYF
V gene: TRBV28; D gene: TRBD2; clone size: many; CDR3 length: 15; J gene: TRBJ2-2; CDR3 DNA: TGTGCCAGCAGAAACGGGGGGGCGAACACCGGGGAGCTGTTTTTT; CDR3 protein: CASRNGGANTGELFF
V gene: TRBV4-2; D gene: .; clone size: once; CDR3 length: 15; J gene: TRBJ2-2; CDR3 DNA: TGTGCCAGCAGCCAAGAACGCGGGGACACCGGGGAGCTGTTTTTT; CDR3 protein: CASSQERGDTGELFF
V gene: TRBV11-1; D gene: .; clone size: many; CDR3 length: 14; J gene: TRBJ2-1; CDR3 DNA: TGTGCCAGCAGCTTAGTCCAGGGTGGCAATGAGCAGTTCTTC; CDR3 protein: CASSLVQGGNEQFF
V gene: TRBV7-9; D gene: TRBD1; clone size: many; CDR3 length: 16; J gene: TRBJ2-5; CDR3 DNA: TGTGCCAGCAGCGCGGCCAGGGGGCTCAACTGGGAGACCCAGTACTTC; CDR3 protein: CASSAARGLNWETQYF
V gene: TRBV20-1; D gene: .; clone size: .; CDR3 length: 18; J gene: TRBJ1-5; CDR3 DNA: TGCAGTGCTAGACCCTTAGGATTAGGAAACCTTAGCAATCAGCCCCAGCATTTT; CDR3 protein: CSARPLGLGNLSNQPQHF